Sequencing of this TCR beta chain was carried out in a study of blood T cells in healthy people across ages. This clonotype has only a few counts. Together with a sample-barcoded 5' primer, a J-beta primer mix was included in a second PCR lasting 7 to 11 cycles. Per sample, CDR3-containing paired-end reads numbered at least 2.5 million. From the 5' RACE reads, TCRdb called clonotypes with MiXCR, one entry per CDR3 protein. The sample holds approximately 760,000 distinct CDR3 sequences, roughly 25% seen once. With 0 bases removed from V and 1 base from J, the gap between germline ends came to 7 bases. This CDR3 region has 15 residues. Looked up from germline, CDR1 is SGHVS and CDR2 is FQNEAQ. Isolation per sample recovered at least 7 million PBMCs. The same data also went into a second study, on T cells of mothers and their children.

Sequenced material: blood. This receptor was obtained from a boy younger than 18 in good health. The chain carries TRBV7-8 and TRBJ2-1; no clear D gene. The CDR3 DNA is TGTGCCAGCAGCTTAGCCGCCTGGTCCTACAATGAGCAGTTCTTC. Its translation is CASSLAAWSYNEQFF.